This TCR beta chain was found in a study of blood T cell repertoires in COVID-19. Overall study: The United States, Italy and Spain provided the acute and convalescent COVID-19 samples.

Methods used by the authors: Nucleated cell number was recorded as an estimate derived from reference gene primer amplification. The data were produced by immunoSEQ multiplex PCR, yet TCRdb's version contains in-frame clones alone and is incomplete. V and J calls and clone size are copied from that table; D and trimming were computed from the DNA. The sample has about 95,000 clones, approximately 87% seen once; the top ten hold 17%. The CDR3 is 13 amino acids. V was clipped by 4 bases and J by 2 bases, with 9 bases between them. CDR1 is LGHDT, CDR2 YNNKEL, per germline (reference sequence). The receptor's source is a human donor in a cohort sampled during active COVID-19. Sequenced sample: peripheral blood. The rearrangement links TRBV3-1 (or the pseudogene TRBV3-2) to TRBJ2-7, with unresolved D. This CDR3 reads CASSRGPTYEQYF. The CDR3 DNA sequence: TGTGCCAGCAGCCGTGGCCCAACCTACGAGCAGTACTTC.